This T cell receptor beta chain derives from a study of T cell responses to AZD1222 COVID-19 vaccine. Whole-study findings and limits: In a largely white British group with more females than males, clonal diversity was possibly underestimated.

Trimming took off 6 bases at V and 6 bases at J, with 14 bases between the two ends. The CDR3 extends over 13 amino acids. Germline loops: CDR1 MDHEN, CDR2 SYDVKM. As to this clone: Its matching antigen is unknown.

Second-dose groups at about 4 or about 12 weeks were pooled. Clones were read by immunoSEQ multiplex PCR, and TCRdb kept only the in-frame ones, dropping some. The sample yields over 110,000 clones, 85% to 95% seen once. Sequenced material: peripheral blood, taken 28 days after the second AZD1222 dose. The chain is built from TRBV28 and TRBJ1-1, with D possibly being TRBD1 (5 bases). The receptor's source is an adult who received the AZD1222 COVID-19 vaccine. The CDR3 nucleotides read TGTGCCAGCAGGACGGGGGGTCGGGCTGAAGCTTTCTTT. It codes for CASRTGGRAEAFF.